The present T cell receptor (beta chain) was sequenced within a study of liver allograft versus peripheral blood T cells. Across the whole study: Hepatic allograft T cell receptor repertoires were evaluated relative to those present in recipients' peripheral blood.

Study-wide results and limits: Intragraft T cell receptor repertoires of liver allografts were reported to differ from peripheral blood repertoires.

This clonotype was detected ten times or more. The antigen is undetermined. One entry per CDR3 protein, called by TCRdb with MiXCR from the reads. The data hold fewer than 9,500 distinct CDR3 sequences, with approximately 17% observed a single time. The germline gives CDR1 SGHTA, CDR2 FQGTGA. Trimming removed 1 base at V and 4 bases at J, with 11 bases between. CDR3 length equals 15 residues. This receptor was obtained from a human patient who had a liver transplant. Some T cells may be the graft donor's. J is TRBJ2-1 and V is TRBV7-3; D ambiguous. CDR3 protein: CASSLSEGHYNEQFF. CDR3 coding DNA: TGTGCCAGCAGCTTAAGTGAAGGTCATTACAATGAGCAGTTCTTC. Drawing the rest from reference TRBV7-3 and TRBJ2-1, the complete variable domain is GAGVSQTPSNKVTEKGKYVELRCDPISGHTALYWYRQSLGQGPEFLIYFQGTGAADDSGLPNDRFFAVRPEGSVSTLKIQRTERGDSAVYLCASSLSEGHYNEQFFGPGTRLTVL.